The T cell receptor (beta chain) described here comes from a study of blood T cell repertoires in COVID-19 (dated by TCRdb to 2020 to 2022). For the wider study: Samples covering the acute and convalescent phases of COVID-19 were provided by collaborators in the United States, Italy and Spain. The repertoires were released in a freely available public database meant as a resource for research on the immune response to SARS-CoV-2. Samples came from the ongoing ImmuneRACE study (first 160 participants) plus 1,254 subjects from 6 global collaborators. Where available, HLA class I and class II types were taken from metadata supplied by the sample provider and were not determined by assay-based typing. Deeply sampled blood TCRbeta repertoires from subjects exposed to, actively infected with, or recovered from COVID-19 were included in the dataset. The sample metadata nearly always contained a de-identified subject ID, COVID-19 status, age in years and sex. The material from the prospective study consisted of cDNA or gDNA derived from T cells, B-cell-depleted T cells, or PBMCs. Broader findings and caveats from the paper: The quantity of clinical and demographic metadata differed by source and by participant and was supplied without curation.

V loses 7 bases, J loses 11 bases, and the germline ends lie 16 bases apart. The CDR3 covers 13 residues, taking in both the cysteine and the phenylalanine. The only DNA kept is the CDR3, 39 bases in frame from the first base. In the germline V gene, CDR1 corresponds to SGHRS and CDR2 to YFSETQ. Each collaborating institution followed its own protocols to collect whole blood in K2EDTA tubes. For TCRbeta analysis, collaborators shipped samples as frozen whole blood, isolated PBMCs, or DNA extracted from either of those sample types. TCRbeta CDR3 regions were amplified from genomic DNA using the immunoSEQ Assay, a bias-controlled multiplex PCR. On the study's bioinformatics: The number of nucleated cells in each sample was estimated from the amplification of reference gene primers within the assay. To quantify the absolute abundance of each unique TCRbeta CDR3 rearrangement, sequence reads were collapsed and filtered. For each sample, productive Simpson clonality was calculated as the square root of Simpson's diversity index across productive rearrangements. TCRdb took over this immuneACCESS table, retaining in-frame rearrangements with V and J assigned. Such tables are incomplete; in checked studies, under half of the missing clones stem from an unresolved V gene, and the remainder is unexplained. From that table come the V and J calls and clone size; the DNA was used to work out D and trimming. The sample contains around 200,000 clones, 80% to 90% of them found a single time. The top ten constitute 8.5% to 12% of the sample.

Regarding this clone: The clone's antigen remains unknown. No much larger clonotype is one base removed from it; base qualities were not supplied.

The chain joins TRBV5-1 to TRBJ1-6; the D gene is not confidently resolved. The receptor was isolated from a woman older than 75 with acute or convalescent COVID-19. The sequenced sample was peripheral blood. CDR3 protein: CASRSPRGTPLHF. The base sequence is TGCGCCAGCCGCAGCCCCCGGGGTACACCCCTCCACTTT. With the portions outside the CDR3 filled from the reference TRBV5-1 and TRBJ1-6 genes, the complete variable region becomes KAGVTQTPRYLIKTRGQQVTLSCSPISGHRSVSWYQQTPGQGLQFLFEYFSETQRNKGNFPGRFSGRQFSNSRSEMNVSTLELGDSALYLCASRSPRGTPLHFGNGTRLTVT.